This T cell receptor (beta chain) was recovered during a study of T cells after yellow fever vaccination. About the study: Preparing low-cell-number fractions relied on SMART-Seq v4 Ultra Low Input. The study's findings and limits: The study found a weaker secondary response that peaked faster, day 5 versus 15. Some clonotypes were seen in both the CD4 and the CD8 compartments. These made up a small share and likely arose from convergent recombination. Post-booster reappearance was seen for most primary-vaccination clones (around 96% CD4, around 91% CD8).

TCRdb reprocessed the 5' RACE reads via MiXCR and lists one record per CDR3 protein. Of 95,000 to 100,000 distinct CDR3 sequences detected, about 5.8% appear once; the ten largest clones hold approximately 39%. This clonotype has ten or more counts. Its specificity is not known. This CDR3 spans 15 amino acids. Per germline, CDR1 SGHTA and CDR2 FQGNSA. J gave up 4 bases and V 5 bases, and 10 bases lay outside the gene matches. The receptor comes from a man aged 18 to 29 who received the YFV17D yellow fever vaccine. The chain links TRBV7-2 to TRBJ2-5; 7 nucleotides align to TRBD2. Sequenced here: CD8+ T cells sorted from PBMCs, sampled 10 days after the yellow fever booster vaccination. The CDR3 is CASSQSRGRAETQYF. In nucleotides, the CDR3 is TGTGCCAGCAGCCAGTCCCGGGGGAGGGCAGAGACCCAGTACTTC.